The rows below give T cell receptor beta chains drawn from one sample of a study of T cells in localized non-small cell lung cancer. Sequencing used immunoSEQ multiplex PCR; TCRdb keeps in-frame clones, though not all of them. The sample lists 20,000 to 25,000 clones, around 85% occurring once. The specimen was peripheral blood, collected before any cancer treatment. The receptor set was obtained from a male donor aged 60 or over with stage II squamous cell lung carcinoma. Each CDR3 is given with its conserved first and last residue.

V,length,CDR3
TRBV19,17,CASSIGLDYSGEETQYF
TRBV6-1,16,CASSELGTVLGYGYTF
TRBV9,14,CASSGLAAEGEQYF
TRBV9,15,CASSARGGGTGELFF
TRBV19,13,CASAGDYNQPQHF
TRBV23-1,17,CASSQSGRDRGYNEQFF
TRBV6-6,15,CASSHIQGPGNTIYF
TRBV19,13,CASRTGPEGELFF
TRBV6-5,16,CASSYDQVDQYTEAFF
TRBV5-1,14,CASSPSGSNTEAFF
TRBV28,13,CASSLPPRETQYF
TRBV5-1,14,CASSLNGRTDTQYF
TRBV28,14,CASSTHSGTYEQYF
TRBV27,18,CASSLSYTSGSNTGELFF